Below are 32 T cell receptor beta chains sequenced from a single sample in a study of cytomegalovirus exposure and HLA in healthy donors. Amplification used 60 Vbeta primers and 13 Jbeta primers. The repertoire was sequenced with immunoSEQ multiplex PCR; TCRdb's copy has only in-frame clones and lacks some. This sample has 150,000 to 200,000 clones, with 68% found just once. Sequencing input: PBMCs. Every receptor here comes from a woman under 30 in good health and CMV-seropositive.

This clone occurred a few times. In nucleotides, the CDR3 is TGCAGCGTTGTACGGGGCACCGGGGAGCTGTTTTTT. Translating gives CSVVRGTGELFF. The V gene is TRBV29-1, the J gene TRBJ2-2, with D possibly being TRBD2 (5 bases). Between the trimmed V and J ends, which lost 4 bases and 4 bases, there was a span of 7 bases. CDR3 length equals 12 residues. Germline CDR1 reads SQVTM; CDR2 reads ANQGSEA.

The rearrangement links TRBV6-1 to TRBJ1-5; D perhaps matches TRBD1 (6 bases). This CDR3 has 15 amino acids. V gave up 2 bases and J gave up 5 bases, with 13 bases separating them. Looked up from germline, CDR1 is MNHNS and CDR2 is SASEGT. The CDR3: CASSERQVRDQPQHF. DNA for the CDR3: TGTGCCAGCAGTGAACGACAGGTGCGGGATCAGCCCCAGCATTTT.

This clone was counted only a few times. The rearrangement joins TRBV5-1 to TRBJ2-7, with D hard to call. V shed 2 bases and J shed 5 bases, with 8 bases lying between them. The CDR3 covers 12 residues. Germline lookup yields CDR1 SGHRS and CDR2 YFSETQ. The CDR3 is CASSFGLNEQYF. In nucleotides, the CDR3 is TGCGCCAGCAGCTTCGGTCTCAACGAGCAGTACTTC.

This clone has only a few counts. J is TRBJ2-1 and V is TRBV18, with TRBD2 identical over 8 bases. CDR1 KGHSH and CDR2 LQKENI come from the germline V gene. There are 16 residues in the CDR3. J lost 0 bases, V lost 0 bases, and 1 base had no gene match. The CDR3 nucleotides are TGTGCCAGCTCACCACCCAGCGGGAGCTCCTACAATGAGCAGTTCTTC. Amino acid sequence: CASSPPSGSSYNEQFF.

This clone is a singleton in its sample. The rearrangement uses TRBV7-3 and TRBJ2-5; 9 bases are shared with TRBD1. Losses at the gene ends were 3 bases for V and 1 base for J; bases not matched to a gene: 6. The CDR3 is 16 residues long. CDR1 and CDR2 (germline): SGHTA, FQGTGA. CDR3 amino acids: CASSLRGQGLQETQYF. CDR3 DNA: TGTGCCAGCAGCTTGCGGGGACAGGGCCTCCAAGAGACCCAGTACTTC.

V gene TRBV4-2 combines with J gene TRBJ1-5, with D tentatively TRBD1 (5 bases). CDR3 length equals 17 residues. V lost 0 bases and J lost 3, with 15 bases in between. CDR1 LGHNA and CDR2 YNFKEQ come from the germline V gene. CDR3 sequence: CASSQDSAGRNNQPQHF. Here the CDR3 DNA reads TGTGCCAGCAGCCAAGATTCGGCAGGGCGAAACAATCAGCCCCAGCATTTT.

V and J are TRBV15 and TRBJ1-1; D not certain. Trimming shortened V by 2 bases and J by 3 bases, and 13 bases separated the two germline ends. The germline V gene has CDR1 LNHNV and CDR2 YYDKDF (reference sequence). The CDR3 loop spans 15 amino acids. DNA for the CDR3: TGTGCCACCAGCAGATCATACGAGGGAGACACTGAAGCTTTCTTT. Encoded protein: CATSRSYEGDTEAFF.

The chain uses TRBV4-1 and TRBJ1-5; 9 bases are a match to TRBD1. Per the germline V gene, CDR1 is MGHRA and CDR2 is YSYEKL. V shed 1 base, J shed 7 bases, and the junction held 14 bases outside the gene matches. The CDR3 runs to 18 residues. CDR3 sequence (DNA): TGCGCCAGCAGCCAAGCTTCGGGGGGGGGACAGGGCAGCCAGCCCCAGCATTTT. Its protein is CASSQASGGGQGSQPQHF.

The V call is TRBV13, the J call TRBJ1-6; no clear D gene. This CDR3 comprises 16 residues. Trimming shortened V by 3 bases and J by 6 bases, and 15 bases separated the two germline ends. CDR1 is PRHDT and CDR2 is FYEKMQ in the germline V gene (reference sequence). CDR3: CASSFGRSTGNSPLHF. In DNA form, the CDR3 reads TGTGCCAGCAGCTTTGGGCGAAGTACTGGTAATTCACCCCTCCACTTT.

The V gene is TRBV7-8, the J gene TRBJ2-5; no clear D. V dropped 6 bases and J dropped 3 bases, with 5 bases sitting between them. In germline, CDR1 is SGHVS, CDR2 FQNEAQ. The CDR3 loop spans 11 amino acids. The CDR3, as DNA: TGTGCCAGCAGAGGAGAAGAGACCCAGTACTTC. Its protein product is CASRGEETQYF.

The gene calls are TRBV2 and TRBJ2-3, with a tentative D call TRBD1 (6 bases). Germline CDR1 is SNHLY and CDR2 is FYNNEI. The CDR3 runs to 16 residues. Trimming took off 2 bases at V and 7 bases at J, with 19 bases between the two ends. CDR3 amino acids: CASSERNTGLENTQYF. The CDR3 bases are TGTGCCAGCAGTGAACGAAACACAGGGTTGGAAAATACGCAGTATTTT.

This chain joins TRBV29-1 and TRBJ2-5, with D possibly matching TRBD1 (5 bases). The CDR3 spans 12 residues. CDR1 is SQVTM, CDR2 ANQGSEA, per germline. With 8 bases removed from V and 2 bases from J, the gap between germline ends came to 12 bases. The CDR3 nucleotides are TGCAGCTCCCTGGGGCAGCAAGAGACCCAGTACTTC. Amino acid sequence: CSSLGQQETQYF.

The chain employs TRBV11-2 and TRBJ2-5, with D possibly being TRBD1 (5 bases). The CDR3 sequence is 15 residues long. V lost 3 bases to trimming and J lost 5 bases, with 16 bases between them. Germline V CDR1 and CDR2: SGHAT, FQNNGV. Here the CDR3 DNA reads TGTGCCAGCAGCTTGAAGGACAACCCACGGGAGACCCAGTACTTC. It specifies CASSLKDNPRETQYF.

The chain is built from TRBV19 and TRBJ2-7, with TRBD2 matching 7 bases. Germline CDR1 and CDR2: LNHDA and SQIVND (reference sequence). V lost 3 bases, J lost 1 base, and 9 bases stayed unmatched. This CDR3 region has 16 residues. This chain's CDR3 is CASSIGRSRVSYEQYF. CDR3 nucleotides: TGTGCCAGTAGTATCGGGAGGAGCCGAGTTTCCTACGAGCAGTACTTC. The whole variable domain, filled in from reference TRBV19 and TRBJ2-7, reads DGGITQSPKYLFRKEGQNVTLSCEQNLNHDAMYWYRQDPGQGLRLIYYSQIVNDFQKGDIAEGYSVSREKKESFPLTVTSAQKNPTAFYLCASSIGRSRVSYEQYFGPGTRLTVT.

V and J are TRBV30 and TRBJ2-3, with 8 bases fitting TRBD2. This CDR3 contains 13 residues. The J segment lost 4 bases and the V segment lost 2 bases, leaving 2 bases of the junction unmatched. The germline CDR1 and CDR2 sequences are GTSNPN and SVGIG (reference sequence). The CDR3, as DNA: TGTGCCTGGAGTCAGCGGGAGTCAGATACGCAGTATTTT. It codes for CAWSQRESDTQYF.

The sample holds one count of this clone. The genes are TRBV30 and TRBJ2-5; TRBD1 matches 7 bases. Judging by the DNA end, TRBJ2-7 fits better; the J call may be wrong. There are 15 residues in the CDR3. CDR1 and CDR2 (germline): GTSNPN, SVGIG (reference sequence). CDR3 bases: TGTGCCTGGAGTGAGGGACAGCCCCATAAATACGAGCAGTACTTC. This gives the protein CAWSEGQPHKYEQYF.

This clone appeared once. The chain recombines TRBV4-3 with TRBJ2-7; D gene unclear. The germline V gene encodes CDR1 LGHNA and CDR2 YSLEER. The V gene lost 0 bases and the J gene lost 2 bases, with 11 bases spanning the gap. This CDR3 spans 15 amino acids. CDR3 coding DNA: TGCGCCAGCAGCCAAGATAGTGTCCCGACCTACGAGCAGTACTTC. This codes for CASSQDSVPTYEQYF.

The rearrangement uses TRBV6-5 and TRBJ1-1; possibly TRBD1 for D (5 bases). Germline CDR1 reads MNHEY; CDR2 reads SVGAGI. The CDR3 length is 15 residues. The V gene lost 6 bases and the J gene lost 1 base, with 15 bases spanning the gap. The CDR3 nucleotides are TGTGCCAGCAGCGCCTACGCAGGGAAGAACACTGAAGCTTTCTTT. Translation: CASSAYAGKNTEAFF.

The V call is TRBV7-9, the J call TRBJ2-5, with 12 bases aligning to TRBD2. Germline assignment: CDR1 SEHNR and CDR2 FQNEAQ (reference sequence). Trimming took 5 bases from V and 2 from J; bases not matched to a gene: 3. The CDR3 covers 15 residues. This chain's CDR3 is CASSVGTSGQETQYF. CDR3 nucleotide sequence: TGTGCCAGCAGCGTAGGGACTAGCGGGCAAGAGACCCAGTACTTC. Full variable domain (remainder filled in from reference TRBV7-9 and TRBJ2-5): DTGVSQNPRHKITKRGQNVTFRCDPISEHNRLYWYRQTLGQGPEFLTYFQNEAQLEKSRLLSDRFSAERPKGSFSTLEIQRTEQGDSAMYLCASSVGTSGQETQYFGPGTRLLVL.

The V and J genes are TRBV2 and TRBJ1-5, with 9 positions matching TRBD1. The junction had 2 bases not matched to a gene; V was cut back by 6 bases and J by 2 bases. Germline CDR1 and CDR2: SNHLY and FYNNEI. This CDR3 region has 14 residues. The CDR3 bases are TGTGCCAGCAGGGACAGGGGAGGCAATCAGCCCCAGCATTTT. This gives the protein CASRDRGGNQPQHF.

This clone appeared a few times. The rearrangement joins TRBV6-5 to TRBJ2-7; 9 bases match TRBD1. CDR3 length: 16 residues. The V and J ends lost 0 bases and 1 base, in that order; junction bases with no gene match: 4. Per the germline V gene, CDR1 is MNHEY and CDR2 is SVGAGI. The CDR3: CASSYSEGQGSYEQYF. CDR3 coding DNA: TGTGCCAGCAGTTACTCTGAGGGACAGGGTTCCTACGAGCAGTACTTC.

The CDR3 reads CASSQEEGRRTQYF. The DNA for the CDR3 is TGTGCCAGCAGCCAAGAAGAGGGTAGGAGGACCCAGTACTTC. The chain uses TRBV4-2 and TRBJ2-5; TRBD2 might be the D (5 bases). Germline CDR1 LGHNA, CDR2 YNFKEQ. The CDR3 contains 14 residues. With 0 bases removed from V and 7 bases from J, the gap between germline ends came to 12 bases.

The V gene is TRBV6-6, the J gene TRBJ1-1, with unresolved D. With 7 bases removed from V and 4 bases from J, the gap between germline ends came to 7 bases. The CDR3 is 11 amino acids. Looked up from germline, CDR1 is MNHNY and CDR2 is SVGAGI (reference sequence). CDR3 DNA sequence: TGTGCCAGCATGAGTTCCACTGAAGCTTTCTTT. Protein sequence: CASMSSTEAFF.

This chain connects TRBV2 to TRBJ2-2; D perhaps matches TRBD2 (6 bases). The ends were cut back, 4 bases at V and 0 bases at J, with 9 bases in the middle. The CDR3 runs 15 residues. CDR1 and CDR2 (germline): SNHLY, FYNNEI. The CDR3 is CASSGREPNTGELFF. The DNA for the CDR3 is TGTGCCAGCAGTGGGAGGGAACCGAACACCGGGGAGCTGTTTTTT.

This chain uses TRBV2 with TRBJ2-3; 11 nucleotides line up with TRBD2. Germline lookup yields CDR1 SNHLY and CDR2 FYNNEI. The V gene end was trimmed by 6 bases and the J gene end by 6 bases; junction bases not matched to a gene: 5. The CDR3 runs 14 residues. The CDR3 DNA is TGTGCCAGCAGCTCCGGGACTAGCGGCGATACGCAGTATTTT. Translated: CASSSGTSGDTQYF. The full variable domain, rest sourced from reference TRBV2 and TRBJ2-3, is EPEVTQTPSHQVTQMGQEVILRCVPISNHLYFYWYRQILGQKVEFLVSFYNNEISEKSEIFDDQFSVERPDGSNFTLKIRSTKLEDSAMYFCASSSGTSGDTQYFGPGTRLTVL.

The V and J genes are TRBV7-3 and TRBJ2-3; 7 positions match TRBD1. The V segment lost 5 bases and the J segment 7 bases; nucleotides outside the gene matches: 12. The CDR3 loop spans 15 amino acids. CDR1 is SGHTA, CDR2 FQGTGA, per germline. The CDR3 spells CASSRSGTELNTQYF. CDR3 bases: TGTGCCAGCAGCCGATCCGGGACAGAGCTAAATACGCAGTATTTT. Using reference TRBV7-3 and TRBJ2-3 for the parts outside the CDR3, the full variable domain is GAGVSQTPSNKVTEKGKYVELRCDPISGHTALYWYRQSLGQGPEFLIYFQGTGAADDSGLPNDRFFAVRPEGSVSTLKIQRTERGDSAVYLCASSRSGTELNTQYFGPGTRLTVL.

The chain has TRBV11-3 and TRBJ2-5; 7 positions agree with TRBD1. Losses at the gene ends were 4 bases for V and 2 bases for J; bases not matched to a gene: 16. This CDR3 region has 18 residues. In germline, CDR1 is SGHNT, CDR2 YENEEA. The CDR3 region has the DNA TGTGCCAGCAGCTCACCTAGGGACAGAGACCTGGAACAAGAGACCCAGTACTTC. It is translated as CASSSPRDRDLEQETQYF. Combining the CDR3 with reference TRBV11-3 and TRBJ2-5 gives the whole variable domain EAGVVQSPRYKIIEKKQPVAFWCNPISGHNTLYWYLQNLGQGPELLIRYENEEAVDDSQLPKDRFSAERLKGVDSTLKIQPAELGDSAVYLCASSSPRDRDLEQETQYFGPGTRLLVL.

The gene calls are TRBV19 and TRBJ1-2; TRBD1 matches at 11 bases. CDR1 and CDR2 from the germline V gene are LNHDA and SQIVND (reference sequence). With 7 bases clipped from V and 4 bases from J, the junction kept 14 bases outside the gene matches. This CDR3 comprises 17 residues. DNA for the CDR3: TGTGCCAGTACCTTGGGACAGGGGGGTCCCGTCGGCTATGGCTACACCTTC. Encoded protein: CASTLGQGGPVGYGYTF.

The V and J genes are TRBV10-2 and TRBJ2-3; the D is unclear. Trimming stripped 7 bases from V and 2 bases from J, with 7 bases between. The CDR3 contains 12 residues. CDR1 is WSHSY, CDR2 SAAADI, per germline. DNA for the CDR3: TGCGCCAGCATGGCATACACAGATACGCAGTATTTT. The encoded protein is CASMAYTDTQYF.

The V and J genes are TRBV6-5 and TRBJ2-2; D possibly corresponds to TRBD2 (6 bases). V lost 4 bases, J lost 6 bases, and 15 bases lay in between. The germline V gene has CDR1 MNHEY and CDR2 SVGAGI. The CDR3 length is 15 residues. The CDR3 reads CASSSPGRPSGELFF. The CDR3, as DNA: TGTGCCAGCAGTTCCCCCGGGAGACCATCCGGGGAGCTGTTTTTT.

This chain links TRBV28 with TRBJ1-1; weak D call: TRBD1 (6 bases). The CDR3 runs to 13 residues. Germline CDR1 MDHEN, CDR2 SYDVKM. Trimming took 4 bases from V and 1 from J, leaving 7 bases between them. The CDR3 loop reads CASSWTENTEAFF. CDR3 bases: TGTGCCAGCAGTTGGACAGAGAACACTGAAGCTTTCTTT.

The rearrangement joins TRBV10-3 to TRBJ1-3; D remains unclear. V was pared by 2 bases and J by 0 bases, with 11 bases between. Per germline, CDR1 ENHRY and CDR2 SYGVKD. The CDR3 runs 16 residues. The CDR3, as DNA: TGTGCCATCAGTGAGGTCACTTTAAGCTCTGGAAACACCATATATTTT. This sequence encodes CAISEVTLSSGNTIYF.